This is a list of T cell receptor beta chains from one sample in a study of blood T cell repertoires in COVID-19. Clones were sequenced by immunoSEQ multiplex PCR, and TCRdb holds only the in-frame ones, with some missing. The sample has around 110,000 clones, 75% to 85% seen once. The sample taken for sequencing was peripheral blood. Every receptor here comes from a man at least 80 years old with COVID-19, enrolled during active disease. CDR3s include the opening cysteine and the closing phenylalanine or tryptophan. Clone size is given for some rows only: seen once, a few or many times, or a class if the clone is expanded.

TRBV19	TRBJ2-7	once	CASSIDSGSYPYEQYF
TRBV10-3	TRBJ2-1	-	CAISEGQGNNEQFF
TRBV20-1	TRBJ2-1	few	CSASGRNEQFF
TRBV30	TRBJ1-4	-	CAWSGPWGGPATNEKLFF
TRBV3-1/TRBV3-2	TRBJ2-5	once	CASSQDNFRVETQYF
TRBV7-3	TRBJ2-2	-	CASSVAQGSGELFF
TRBV6-6	TRBJ1-2	-	CASRSGQGTYGYTF
TRBV5-1	TRBJ2-1	once	CASSLASGGKDEQFF
TRBV20-1	TRBJ2-7	-	CRAGQGYEQYF
TRBV10-3	TRBJ1-5	-	CATARQERGQPQHF
TRBV19	TRBJ1-1	few	CASSRRTGAFLGTEAFF
TRBV27	TRBJ2-1	-	CASSLRSTTGQNEQFF
TRBV7-8	TRBJ2-7	-	CASSYGQGGGYEQYF
TRBV12-3/TRBV12-4	TRBJ2-5	-	CASSSTSLGTQYF
TRBV10-3	TRBJ1-1	-	CAISETNGENTEAFF
TRBV18	TRBJ1-4	-	CASSLGQGNEKLFF
TRBV12-3/TRBV12-4	TRBJ2-5	few	CASSFRAQETQYF
TRBV7-9	TRBJ1-5	few	CASSSSVQGAGQPQHF
TRBV27	TRBJ2-7	-	CASSPGGPLEQYF
TRBV24-1	TRBJ1-2	-	CATSAGSPDGYTF
TRBV14	TRBJ2-3	few	CASIISGASSTDTQYF
TRBV18	TRBJ2-3	few	CASSPVDSGTDTQYF
TRBV18	TRBJ2-1	-	CASSPGLAGLYNEQFF
TRBV10-1	TRBJ2-3	-	CASSRTRGGSRTDTQYF
TRBV28	TRBJ2-6	-	CASSYANSGANVLTF
TRBV24-1	TRBJ1-5	once	CATSERGNQPQHF
TRBV2	TRBJ1-3	-	CASRPHNSGNTIYF
TRBV2	TRBJ2-7	-	CASTIGRAYEQYF
TRBV9	TRBJ2-3	-	CASSVSGSSDTQYF
TRBV24-1	TRBJ2-3	-	CATSALGHIDTQYF
TRBV7-9	TRBJ2-7	-	CASSLEGLAVYEQYF
TRBV27	TRBJ2-2	-	CASSDREHGELFF
TRBV5-4	TRBJ1-1	-	CASSFSGARDTEAFF
TRBV2	TRBJ2-7	-	CASSEQGSSYEQYF
TRBV7-3	TRBJ2-5	-	CASSQSSAETQYF
TRBV6-1	TRBJ1-1	-	CASSDQGGTEAFF
TRBV24-1	TRBJ2-3	-	CATSDPSGSTDTQYF
TRBV29-1	TRBJ1-1	few	CSIDGTTGFLNTEAFF
TRBV2	TRBJ1-4	-	CASRQTGGYYEKLFF
TRBV5-1	TRBJ2-7	-	CASSLWEGGAYEQYF
TRBV2	TRBJ1-6	many	CASSVLGGGNSPLHF
TRBV19	TRBJ1-2	-	CASTRTASNGYTF
TRBV13	TRBJ1-4	-	CASSLVRQGQANEKLFF
TRBV10-3	TRBJ2-2	many	CAINSRANTGELFF
TRBV29-1	TRBJ1-4	-	CSVEETVNEKLFF
TRBV28	TRBJ1-5	few	CASSFNPDREGPNQPQHF
TRBV9	TRBJ2-1	-	CASSATSGSYNEQFF
TRBV11-3	TRBJ2-1	-	CASSLGRGAAGGSKGQFF
TRBV27	TRBJ1-2	-	CASRKGANYGYTF